The 25 T cell receptor beta chains reported below all come from one sample, sequenced in a study of T cell repertoires in cytomegalovirus infection. These receptors lack a known antigen. TCRdb recomputed calls from the reads with MiXCR, one row per CDR3 protein. This sample has roughly 730,000 distinct CDR3 sequences; roughly 36% occur once, and the top ten carry over 15%. The sample was cultured PBMCs, taken from culture after CMV antigen stimulation. All receptors come from a human donor in good health (CMV status not recorded). Some clones in this sample may be carry-over from other donors' samples.

In this sample, this clonotype turned up a few times. This chain uses TRBV5-6 with TRBJ2-5; 11 bases are a match to TRBD1. From germline, CDR1 is SGHDT and CDR2 YYEEEE. This CDR3 has 15 residues. V lost 4 bases and J lost 2; bases outside the gene matches: 4. The CDR3 bases are TGTGCCAGCAGCCCGGACAGGGGGCTTCAAGAGACCCAGTACTTC. Protein product: CASSPDRGLQETQYF.

The chain is built from TRBV29-1 and TRBJ2-5; 8 bases are shared with TRBD2. Trimming cost V 4 bases and J 4 bases; bases outside gene matches: 14. From germline, CDR1 is SQVTM and CDR2 ANQGSEA. CDR3 length: 16 residues. CDR3 amino acids: CSVAGGDTAGGETQYF. DNA for the CDR3: TGCAGCGTTGCCGGCGGGGACACCGCGGGGGGAGAGACCCAGTACTTC.

The V and J genes are TRBV4-1 and TRBJ2-2; D gene uncertain. Germline CDR1 is MGHRA and CDR2 is YSYEKL. V lost 2 bases, J lost 5 bases, and 12 bases lay in between. The CDR3 totals 15 residues. The CDR3 region is CASSQRLIGTGELFF. DNA of the CDR3: TGCGCCAGCAGCCAACGTTTAATAGGAACCGGGGAGCTGTTTTTT.

The genes are TRBV11-2 and TRBJ2-3, with 8 bases identical to TRBD1. V was pared by 5 bases and J by 5 bases, with 6 bases of the junction left unmatched. Germline CDR1 is SGHAT and CDR2 is FQNNGV. This CDR3 has 14 residues. The CDR3 DNA follows: TGTGCCAGCAGCGTGGACAGGGCGAAAGATACGCAGTATTTT. Translating gives CASSVDRAKDTQYF.

Comment on this clonotype: The junction departs from germline at one end; a sequencing error may be responsible. The J gene is TRBJ2-1, the V gene TRBV4-3; TRBD2 matches 11 bases. CDR3 length: 16 residues. Per the germline V gene, CDR1 is LGHNA and CDR2 is YSLEER. In DNA, the CDR3 is TGCGCCAGAAGCCAAGCATGGACTAGCGGGTTCGGTGAGCAGTTCTTC. Translation: CARSQAWTSGFGEQFF.

The chain couples TRBV18 to TRBJ2-2; D may be TRBD1 (5 bases). The CDR3 is 16 amino acids. Germline V gives CDR1 KGHSH, CDR2 LQKENI. V lost 3 bases, J lost 0 bases, and 11 bases lay in between. CDR3 nucleotides: TGTGCCAGCTCACCGAAACAGGTCGCGAACACCGGGGAGCTGTTTTTT. Its protein product is CASSPKQVANTGELFF.

This clonotype was counted between two and nine times. The J gene is TRBJ2-1, the V gene TRBV6-5; TRBD2 matches 9 bases. J lost 7 bases, V lost 8 bases, and 15 bases had no gene match. Germline V gene sequence: CDR1 MNHEY, CDR2 SVGAGI. The CDR3 is 16 residues long. The CDR3 coding sequence is TGTGCCAGCCATTCGGATGTGAGCGGGAGGCTGAATGAGCAGTTCTTC. Translation: CASHSDVSGRLNEQFF.

This chain uses TRBV12-3 or TRBV12-4 with TRBJ1-1, with 9 bases aligning to TRBD1. The CDR3 loop spans 17 amino acids. Trimming at V came to 4 bases and at J to 2 bases, leaving 11 bases not matched to a gene. The CDR3 sequence: CASSYSLDRGFNTEAFF. CDR3 in DNA: TGTGCCAGCAGTTATAGCCTGGACAGGGGCTTTAACACTGAAGCTTTCTTT.

V and J are TRBV15 and TRBJ1-1, with 7 bases lining up with TRBD1. The germline CDR1 and CDR2 sequences are LNHNV and YYDKDF (reference sequence). The CDR3 consists of 16 residues. V dropped 1 base and J dropped 3; count of bases not matched to a gene: 8. This CDR3 reads CATSRAYRGGDTEAFF. Written as DNA, the CDR3 is TGTGCCACCAGCAGAGCGTACAGGGGAGGGGACACTGAAGCTTTCTTT.

This clonotype was recorded a few times. CDR3 amino acids: CASSYQAGTYEQYF. Here the CDR3 DNA reads TGTGCCAGCAGTTACCAGGCAGGAACCTACGAGCAGTACTTC. The V call is TRBV6-2 or TRBV6-3, the J call TRBJ2-7; D remains unclear. This CDR3 contains 14 residues. Trimming cost V 2 bases and J 2 bases, with 10 bases left between them. Germline-derived CDR1 and CDR2 are MNHEY and SVGEGT.

This clonotype was seen many times. V gene TRBV4-1 combines with J gene TRBJ1-5; TRBD1 matches 7 bases. Germline V CDR1 and CDR2: MGHRA, YSYEKL. Trimming cost V 0 bases and J 1 base; bases outside gene matches: 6. The CDR3 has 17 residues. The CDR3 coding sequence is TGCGCCAGCAGCCAAGATGGAGGGGGCCTGAGCAATCAGCCCCAGCATTTT. Protein product: CASSQDGGGLSNQPQHF.

There are a few counts of this clonotype. The chain is built from TRBV7-8 and TRBJ2-2; 9 nucleotides line up with TRBD1. The ends lost 4 bases at V and 4 bases at J; junction bases unmatched: 1. Germline V lookup: CDR1 SGHVS, CDR2 FQNEAQ. CDR3 size: 14 residues. The CDR3 region has the DNA TGTGCCAGCAGCTGGGACAGGGCCACCGGGGAGCTGTTTTTT. It translates to CASSWDRATGELFF.

In its sample, this clonotype was seen a few times. The chain has TRBV7-6 and TRBJ2-1; D tentatively reads TRBD1 or TRBD2 (6 bases each). V shed 1 base and J shed 1 base, with 14 bases lying between them. CDR1 SGHVS and CDR2 FNYEAQ come from the germline V gene. This CDR3 has 17 amino acids. The CDR3 nucleotides read TGTGCCAGCAGCTTAGATTTTCTAGGGGGGTCCTACAATGAGCAGTTCTTC. This gives the protein CASSLDFLGGSYNEQFF.

This clonotype occurred many times. The chain uses TRBV7-2 and TRBJ2-7, with D possibly matching TRBD1 (6 bases). Germline V gene data show CDR1 as SGHTA and CDR2 as FQGNSA. This CDR3 is 13 amino acids long. The V and J ends lost 5 bases and 1 base respectively, with 9 bases between them. For the CDR3, the DNA is TGTGCCAGCAGCAACAGGGTTTCCTACGAGCAGTACTTC. This translates into CASSNRVSYEQYF.

The CDR3 bases are TGCGCCAGCAGCCGGACCGGGGGGCCAAGCCTCGGGGAGCTGTTTTTT. Translating it yields CASSRTGGPSLGELFF. V and J are TRBV5-1 and TRBJ2-2; a possible D gene is TRBD2 (7 bases). The CDR3 runs to 16 residues. V lost 4 bases, J lost 7 bases, and 20 bases lay in between. Per the germline V gene, CDR1 is SGHRS and CDR2 is YFSETQ.

The chain employs TRBV7-2 and TRBJ2-7; D not certain. The length of the CDR3 is 15 residues. The germline gives CDR1 SGHTA, CDR2 FQGNSA. V was pared by 0 bases and J by 3 bases, with 12 bases between. The CDR3 loop reads CASSLAALANYEQYF. As DNA, the CDR3 is TGTGCCAGCAGCTTAGCAGCTCTGGCCAACTACGAGCAGTACTTC.

This clonotype was detected ten times or more. This chain connects TRBV7-9 to TRBJ1-2, with D tentatively TRBD1 (6 bases). Trimming left V 5 bases short and J 3 bases short, with 10 bases between. Germline values: CDR1 SEHNR, CDR2 FQNEAQ (reference sequence). This CDR3 contains 13 residues. The CDR3 is CASSPRTDYGYTF. The CDR3 DNA reads as TGTGCCAGCAGCCCAAGGACAGACTATGGCTACACCTTC.

This chain links TRBV19 with TRBJ2-3, with a weak D call TRBD2 (6 bases). In germline, CDR1 is LNHDA, CDR2 SQIVND (reference sequence). The V end was cut by 5 bases, the J end by 5 bases, with 14 bases between. The CDR3 extends over 14 amino acids. CDR3 sequence: CASSGAGGLDTQYF. As DNA, the CDR3 is TGTGCCAGTAGTGGGGCAGGAGGGCTAGATACGCAGTATTTT.

V and J are TRBV4-2 and TRBJ2-7, with a possible D match to TRBD1 (6 bases). The CDR3 extends over 15 amino acids. Trimming removed 3 bases at V and 2 bases at J, with 14 bases between. Germline CDR1 LGHNA, CDR2 YNFKEQ. Here the CDR3 DNA reads TGTGCCAGCAGCCAGGGGGCTTACCCAACCTACGAGCAGTACTTC. It yields the protein CASSQGAYPTYEQYF.

This rearrangement joins TRBV20-1 to TRBJ1-4; D ambiguous. V was shortened by 0 bases and J by 4 bases, with 12 bases between the two germline ends. CDR3 length equals 15 residues. Germline assignment: CDR1 DFQATT and CDR2 SNEGSKA (reference sequence). The chain's CDR3 is CSARDLGTNNEKLFF. The DNA for the CDR3 is TGCAGTGCTAGAGATTTAGGTACAAATAATGAAAAACTGTTTTTT.

This clonotype was recorded a few times. The V gene is TRBV28, the J gene TRBJ1-3; D gene unclear. This CDR3 spans 17 amino acids. Germline assignment: CDR1 MDHEN and CDR2 SYDVKM. V shed 7 bases and J shed 4 bases, with 23 bases lying between them. CDR3 in DNA: TGTGCCAGCATTGCCCACTCAAACTTTTTGGGCGGAAACACCATATATTTT. This codes for CASIAHSNFLGGNTIYF.

The V gene is TRBV28, the J gene TRBJ1-1; tentatively, D is TRBD1 (5 bases). V was clipped by 6 bases and J by 1 base, with 15 bases between them. Germline CDR1 reads MDHEN; CDR2 reads SYDVKM. The CDR3 sequence is 15 residues long. CDR3 loop: CASSPSPGENTEAFF. The DNA of the CDR3 is TGTGCCAGCAGCCCTTCGCCGGGGGAGAACACTGAAGCTTTCTTT.

The V gene is TRBV4-2, the J gene TRBJ2-5; TRBD2 matches at 8 bases. This CDR3 is 13 amino acids long. The V segment lost 2 bases and the J segment 4 bases; nucleotides outside the gene matches: 0. The germline gives CDR1 LGHNA, CDR2 YNFKEQ. The CDR3 here is CASSQLAGETQYF. The CDR3 bases are TGTGCCAGCAGCCAACTAGCGGGAGAGACCCAGTACTTC.

The V call is TRBV29-1, the J call TRBJ2-5; 9 nucleotides agree with TRBD2. Germline V gene data show CDR1 as SQVTM and CDR2 as ANQGSEA. The CDR3 has 15 amino acids. Trimming at V came to 0 bases and at J to 5 bases, leaving 7 bases not matched to a gene. The CDR3 reads CSVEDQSSGTETQYF. CDR3 in DNA: TGCAGCGTTGAAGATCAATCTAGCGGGACGGAGACCCAGTACTTC.

This chain joins TRBV5-6 and TRBJ2-3; 7 positions agree with TRBD2. This CDR3 has 16 residues. Losses at the gene ends were 4 bases for V and 3 bases for J; bases not matched to a gene: 11. Germline V gene data show CDR1 as SGHDT and CDR2 as YYEEEE. The CDR3 DNA sequence: TGTGCCAGCAGCCCGCCCTGGAGGGGAGGGACAGATACGCAGTATTTT. Translating it yields CASSPPWRGGTDTQYF.